The 8 T cell receptor beta chains presented below share a single source sample, sequenced in a study of T-cell reconstitution after alpha-beta-depleted transplantation in children. Researchers prepared the TCRbeta library using unique molecular identifiers, the study reports. One entry per CDR3 protein results from TCRdb running MiXCR on the PCR reads. The sample consists of 240,000 or so distinct CDR3 sequences, more than 10% of them appearing once. The sequencing used PBMCs from the stem cell graft donor, collected from the stem cell graft. These receptor sequences come from a human donor who donated a stem cell graft to a child with acute lymphoblastic leukemia.

Remarks on this clonotype: This could be a read error, since a much larger clone is one nucleotide away. This rearrangement joins TRBV7-2 to TRBJ1-2; possibly TRBD1 for D (6 bases). Germline V gene data show CDR1 as SGHTA and CDR2 as FQGNSA. The CDR3 spans 13 residues. The CDR3 sequence is CASSDPGAVGHTF. CDR3 nucleotides: TGTGCCAGCAGCGACCCAGGGGCGGTTGGCCACACCTTC.

This clonotype was observed many times. The J gene is TRBJ2-7, the V gene TRBV20-1; D tentatively fits TRBD1 or TRBD2 (5 bases each). Germline V CDR1 and CDR2: DFQATT, SNEGSKA (reference sequence). The CDR3 extends over 13 amino acids. With 3 bases removed from V and 0 bases from J, the gap between germline ends came to 9 bases. The CDR3 bases are TGCAGTGCTAGGGGGGACGGCTCCTACGAGCAGTACTTC. It codes for CSARGDGSYEQYF.

In this sample, this clonotype turned up many times. V and J are TRBV28 and TRBJ2-1; unclear D gene. The V gene lost 8 bases and the J gene lost 1 base, with 6 bases spanning the gap. Germline V CDR1 and CDR2: MDHEN, SYDVKM. The CDR3 spans 12 residues. CDR3 protein: CASVSSYNEQFF. In nucleotides, the CDR3 is TGTGCCAGCGTGAGTTCCTACAATGAGCAGTTCTTC.

This clonotype was seen ten or more times. V and J are TRBV29-1 and TRBJ2-1, with 8 bases identical to TRBD2. The trim removed 6 bases at V and 10 bases at J, leaving 2 bases unmatched. The germline gives CDR1 SQVTM, CDR2 ANQGSEA. CDR3 length equals 10 residues. CDR3: CSVIAGEQFF. The CDR3 DNA is TGCAGCGTAATAGCGGGGGAGCAGTTCTTC.

This chain uses TRBV30 with TRBJ1-2, with D perhaps TRBD1 (6 bases). Trimming shortened V by 0 bases and J by 4 bases, and 12 bases separated the two germline ends. Germline V gene lookup returns CDR1 GTSNPN and CDR2 SVGIG (reference sequence). The CDR3 is made up of 14 amino acids. In nucleotides, the CDR3 is TGTGCCTGGAGTGTATTACGGGGGCTCTATGGCTACACCTTC. Its protein product is CAWSVLRGLYGYTF.

The chain has TRBV12-3 or TRBV12-4 and TRBJ2-3, with 9 bases that match TRBD2. V shed 7 bases, J shed 6 bases, and the junction held 20 bases outside the gene matches. CDR3 length: 18 amino acids. Here the CDR3 DNA reads TGTGCCAGCACCTTATCGGCGGGGGGGCTAGCGGAGGGGGATACGCAGTATTTT. It yields the protein CASTLSAGGLAEGDTQYF.

This clonotype has at least ten counts. This chain uses TRBV7-9 with TRBJ2-4, with TRBD1 identical over 8 bases. This CDR3 is 16 amino acids long. Looked up from germline, CDR1 is SEHNR and CDR2 is FQNEAQ (reference sequence). The J segment lost 3 bases and the V segment lost 2 bases, leaving 6 bases of the junction unmatched. The CDR3 coding sequence is TGTGCCAGCAGCTTACAGGGGGCGAGAGACAAAAACATTCAGTACTTC. It yields the protein CASSLQGARDKNIQYF.

The chain uses TRBV30 and TRBJ1-3; the D gene is possibly TRBD1 (5 bases). This CDR3 is built from 16 residues. The V end was cut by 0 bases, the J end by 7 bases, with 19 bases between. Germline lookup yields CDR1 GTSNPN and CDR2 SVGIG (reference sequence). CDR3 DNA: TGTGCCTGGAGTGTCATGGAAGCAGGGACCGGGAACACCATATATTTT. It is translated as CAWSVMEAGTGNTIYF.